A single sample gave rise to the 2 T cell receptor beta chains below, sequenced in a study of Graves' ophthalmopathy and Graves' hyperthyroidism (dated by TCRdb to the late 2010s). This sample was sequenced with an Illumina HiSeq 2000. For repertoire sequencing, the TCR beta CDR3 regions were amplified from RNA transcripts. HTBI primers and the Qiagen OneStep RT-PCR kit were used in a first-round RT-PCR, which was followed by a second-round multiplex PCR, size selection and purification. The public reads were reanalyzed by TCRdb: fastp trimming at Q25, MiXCR alignment, in-frame beta chains only. Rows with one shared CDR3 protein collapse into an entry with the most common genes and DNA. Recorded for this sample are roughly 380,000 distinct CDR3 sequences; roughly 15% of them occurred a single time. The top ten clonotypes cover roughly 7% of the sample. Sample: peripheral blood. The receptors come from a young woman with stable Graves' hyperthyroidism. Donor details come from another sample of the same person, matched by shared clones.

Points on this clonotype: This may arise from a read error, as a much more abundant clone is one base away. This rearrangement joins TRBV20-1 to TRBJ1-5; 7 bases map to TRBD1. The CDR3 is made up of 15 amino acids. Germline V gene data show CDR1 as DFQATT and CDR2 as SNEGSKA (reference sequence). Losses at the gene ends were 4 bases for V and 4 bases for J; bases not matched to a gene: 10. CDR3 amino acids: CSAIRQGQDNQPQHF. The CDR3 DNA reads TGCAGTGCTATCAGACAGGGCCAAGATAATCAGCCCCAGCATTTT.

This clonotype appeared many times. This chain joins TRBV2 and TRBJ2-7; D is possibly TRBD1 (6 bases). Trimming removed 6 bases at V and 0 bases at J, with 12 bases between. The CDR3 covers 14 residues. CDR1 and CDR2 from the germline V gene are SNHLY and FYNNEI. The CDR3: CASSRDTSSYEQYF. CDR3 nucleotides: TGTGCCAGCAGCCGGGACACCTCCTCCTACGAGCAGTACTTC.